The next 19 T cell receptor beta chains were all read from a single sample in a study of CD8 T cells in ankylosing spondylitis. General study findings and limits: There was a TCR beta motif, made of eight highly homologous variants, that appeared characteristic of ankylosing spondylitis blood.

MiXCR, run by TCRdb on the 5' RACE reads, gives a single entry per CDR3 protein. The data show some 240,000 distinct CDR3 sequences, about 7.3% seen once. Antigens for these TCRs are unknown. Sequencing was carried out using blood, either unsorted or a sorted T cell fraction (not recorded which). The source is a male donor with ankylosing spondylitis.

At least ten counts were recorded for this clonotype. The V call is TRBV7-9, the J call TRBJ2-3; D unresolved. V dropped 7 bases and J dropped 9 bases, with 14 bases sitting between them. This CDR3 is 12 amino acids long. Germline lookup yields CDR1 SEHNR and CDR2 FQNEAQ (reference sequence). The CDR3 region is CASTTGIGTQYF. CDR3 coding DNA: TGTGCCAGCACGACTGGAATCGGAACGCAGTATTTT. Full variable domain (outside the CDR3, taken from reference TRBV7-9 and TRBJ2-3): DTGVSQNPRHKITKRGQNVTFRCDPISEHNRLYWYRQTLGQGPEFLTYFQNEAQLEKSRLLSDRFSAERPKGSFSTLEIQRTEQGDSAMYLCASTTGIGTQYFGPGTRLTVL.

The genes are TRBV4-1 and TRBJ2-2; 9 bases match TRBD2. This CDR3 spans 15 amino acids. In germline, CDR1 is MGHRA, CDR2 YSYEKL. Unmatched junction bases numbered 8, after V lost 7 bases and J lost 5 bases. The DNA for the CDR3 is TGCGCCAGCACCCGAGATGCGGGAGGGACCGGGGAGCTGTTTTTT. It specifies CASTRDAGGTGELFF.

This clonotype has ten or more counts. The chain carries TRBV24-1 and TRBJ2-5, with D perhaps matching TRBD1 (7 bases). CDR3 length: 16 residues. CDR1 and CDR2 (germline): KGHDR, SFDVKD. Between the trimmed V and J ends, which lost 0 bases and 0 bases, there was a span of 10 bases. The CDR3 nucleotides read TGTGCCACCAGTGATTTGCGGGGGACAGACCAAGAGACCCAGTACTTC. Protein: CATSDLRGTDQETQYF.

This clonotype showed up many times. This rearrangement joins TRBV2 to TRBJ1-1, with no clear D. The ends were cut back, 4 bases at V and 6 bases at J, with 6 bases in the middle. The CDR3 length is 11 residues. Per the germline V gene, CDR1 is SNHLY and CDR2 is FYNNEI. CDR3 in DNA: TGTGCCAGCAGTGTAATGGCTGAAGCTTTCTTT. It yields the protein CASSVMAEAFF.

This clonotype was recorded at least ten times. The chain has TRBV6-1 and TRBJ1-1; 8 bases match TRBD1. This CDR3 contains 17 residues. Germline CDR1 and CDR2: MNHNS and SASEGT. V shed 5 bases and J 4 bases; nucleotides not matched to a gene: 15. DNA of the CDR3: TGTGCCAGCAGTAATCCCCTCGGACAGGGCGAAGGCACTGAAGCTTTCTTT. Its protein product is CASSNPLGQGEGTEAFF.

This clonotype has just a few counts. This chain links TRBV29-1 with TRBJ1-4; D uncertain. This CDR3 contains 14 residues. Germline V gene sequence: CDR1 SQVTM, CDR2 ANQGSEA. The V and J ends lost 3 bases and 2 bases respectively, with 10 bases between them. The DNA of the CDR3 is TGCAGCGTTGACCTTCGGCCCACTAATGAAAAACTGTTTTTT. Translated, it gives CSVDLRPTNEKLFF. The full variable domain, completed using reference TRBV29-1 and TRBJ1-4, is SAVISQKPSRDICQRGTSLTIQCQVDSQVTMMFWYRQQPGQSLTLIATANQGSEATYESGFVIDKFPISRPNLTFSTLTVSNMSPEDSSIYLCSVDLRPTNEKLFFGSGTQLSVL.

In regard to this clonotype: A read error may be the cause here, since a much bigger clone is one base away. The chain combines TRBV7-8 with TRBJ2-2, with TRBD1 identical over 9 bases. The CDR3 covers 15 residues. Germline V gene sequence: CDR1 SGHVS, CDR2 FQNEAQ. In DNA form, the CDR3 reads TGTGCCAACAGCCACTGGGACAGGGAGGGCGGGGAGCTGTTTTTT. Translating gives CANSHWDREGGELFF.

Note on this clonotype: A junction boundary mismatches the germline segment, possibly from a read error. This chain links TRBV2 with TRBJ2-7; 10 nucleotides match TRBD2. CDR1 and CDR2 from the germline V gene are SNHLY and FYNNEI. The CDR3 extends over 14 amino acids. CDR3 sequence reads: CASREAGGRYEQYF. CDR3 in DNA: TGTGCCAGCAGGGAAGCGGGAGGGAGGTACGAGCAGTACTTC.

This CDR3 reads CASSLGNYQETQYF. As DNA, the CDR3 is TGTGCCAGCAGCTTAGGGAATTATCAAGAGACCCAGTACTTC. The V call is TRBV7-9, the J call TRBJ2-5; D not resolved. CDR3 size: 14 residues. Germline lookup yields CDR1 SEHNR and CDR2 FQNEAQ (reference sequence). With 1 base removed from V and 2 bases from J, the gap between germline ends came to 8 bases.

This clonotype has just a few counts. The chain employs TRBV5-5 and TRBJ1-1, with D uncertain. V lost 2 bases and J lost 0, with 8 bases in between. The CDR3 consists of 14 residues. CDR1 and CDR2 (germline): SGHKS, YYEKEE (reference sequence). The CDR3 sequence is CASSLQPLNTEAFF. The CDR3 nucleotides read TGTGCCAGCAGCTTACAGCCTTTGAACACTGAAGCTTTCTTT.

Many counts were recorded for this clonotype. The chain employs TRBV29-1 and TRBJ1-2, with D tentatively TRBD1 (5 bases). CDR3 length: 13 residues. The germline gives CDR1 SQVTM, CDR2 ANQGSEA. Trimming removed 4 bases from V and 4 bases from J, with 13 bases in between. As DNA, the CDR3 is TGCAGCGTTGTGACAGAGTGGGTCTATGGCTACACCTTC. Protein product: CSVVTEWVYGYTF.

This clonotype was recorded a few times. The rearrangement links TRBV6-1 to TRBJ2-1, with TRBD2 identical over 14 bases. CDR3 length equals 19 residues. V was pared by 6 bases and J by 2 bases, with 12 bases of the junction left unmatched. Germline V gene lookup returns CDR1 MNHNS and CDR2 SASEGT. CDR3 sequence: CASSGGLAGDPLPYNEQFF. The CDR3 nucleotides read TGTGCCAGCAGCGGGGGACTAGCGGGAGATCCTCTCCCCTACAATGAGCAGTTCTTC.

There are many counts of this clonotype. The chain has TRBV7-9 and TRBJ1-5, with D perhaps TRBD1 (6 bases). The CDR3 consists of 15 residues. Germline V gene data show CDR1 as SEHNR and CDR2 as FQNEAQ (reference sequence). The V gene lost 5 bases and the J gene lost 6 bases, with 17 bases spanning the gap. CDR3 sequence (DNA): TGTGCCAGCAGCCCCTCGGGGGCGCGGGTTCAGCCCCAGCATTTT. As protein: CASSPSGARVQPQHF.

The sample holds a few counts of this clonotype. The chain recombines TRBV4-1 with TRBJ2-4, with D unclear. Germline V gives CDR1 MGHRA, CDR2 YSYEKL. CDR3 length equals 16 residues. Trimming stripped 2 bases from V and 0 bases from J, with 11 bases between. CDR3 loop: CASSQQSQLAKNIQYF. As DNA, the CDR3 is TGCGCCAGCAGCCAACAAAGCCAGCTAGCCAAAAACATTCAGTACTTC.

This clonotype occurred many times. The CDR3 coding sequence is TGCAGCGTTGTATGGGCAGGGGGCGGGGAGACCCAGTACTTC. As protein: CSVVWAGGGETQYF. This sequence joins TRBV29-1 and TRBJ2-5; 8 bases fit TRBD1. Germline V gene data show CDR1 as SQVTM and CDR2 as ANQGSEA. V trimming: 4 bases; J trimming: 5 bases; junction bases outside the gene matches: 9. The CDR3 spans 14 residues.

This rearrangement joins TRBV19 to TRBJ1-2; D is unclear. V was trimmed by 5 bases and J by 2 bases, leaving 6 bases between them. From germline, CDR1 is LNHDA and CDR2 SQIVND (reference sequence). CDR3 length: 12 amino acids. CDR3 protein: CASSSQNYGYTF. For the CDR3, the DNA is TGTGCCAGTAGTTCCCAGAACTATGGCTACACCTTC.

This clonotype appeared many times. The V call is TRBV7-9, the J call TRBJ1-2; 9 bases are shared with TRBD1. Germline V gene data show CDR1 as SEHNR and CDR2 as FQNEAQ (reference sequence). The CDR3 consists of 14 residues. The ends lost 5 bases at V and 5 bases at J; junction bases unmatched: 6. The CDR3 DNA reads TGTGCCAGCAGCCAGGACAGGGGTTCATATGGCTACACCTTC. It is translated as CASSQDRGSYGYTF. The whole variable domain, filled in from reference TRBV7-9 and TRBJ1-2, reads DTGVSQNPRHKITKRGQNVTFRCDPISEHNRLYWYRQTLGQGPEFLTYFQNEAQLEKSRLLSDRFSAERPKGSFSTLEIQRTEQGDSAMYLCASSQDRGSYGYTFGSGTRLTVV.

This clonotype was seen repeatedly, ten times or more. The chain's CDR3 is CASSPMTGQGNSPLHF. The CDR3 nucleotides read TGTGCCAGCAGCCCAATGACAGGGCAGGGAAATTCACCCCTCCACTTT. The chain joins TRBV4-2 to TRBJ1-6, with 7 bases matching TRBD1. V shed 4 bases and J 7 bases; nucleotides not matched to a gene: 10. Germline V CDR1 and CDR2: LGHNA, YNFKEQ. The length of the CDR3 is 16 residues.

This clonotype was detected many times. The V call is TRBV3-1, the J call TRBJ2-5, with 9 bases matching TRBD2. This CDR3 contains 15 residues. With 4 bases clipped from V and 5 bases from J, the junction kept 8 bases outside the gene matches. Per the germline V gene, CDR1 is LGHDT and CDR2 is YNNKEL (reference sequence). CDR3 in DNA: TGTGCCAGCAGCCCCCTGGGACTAGCTGGGGAGACCCAGTACTTC. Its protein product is CASSPLGLAGETQYF.